Following are 25 T cell receptor beta chains from one sample sequenced in a study of blood T cell repertoires in COVID-19. Libraries were prepared by immunoSEQ multiplex PCR; TCRdb keeps only in-frame clonotypes and omits some of them. The data contain tens of thousands of clones, about 90% of them singletons. The sample comprised peripheral blood. These receptors all come from a man in his sixties with active or convalescent COVID-19.

The chain links TRBV9 to TRBJ2-6; TRBD1 aligns across 7 bases. V was pared by 4 bases and J by 1 base, with 11 bases of the junction left unmatched. CDR1 and CDR2 from the germline V gene are SGDLS and YYNGEE. This CDR3 is 18 amino acids long. The DNA of the CDR3 is TGTGCCAGCAGCCTACGGGACAGTGGTGTTTCTGGGGCCAACGTCCTGACTTTC. Translated, it gives CASSLRDSGVSGANVLTF.

The chain links TRBV9 to TRBJ2-1; TRBD2 matches at 14 bases. Germline assignment: CDR1 SGDLS and CDR2 YYNGEE. The CDR3 runs to 16 residues. The ends lost 4 bases at V and 9 bases at J; junction bases unmatched: 9. The DNA for the CDR3 is TGTGCCAGCAGCTCGTGGACTAGCGGGAGGAACATTGAGCAGTTCTTC. This encodes CASSSWTSGRNIEQFF.

The chain recombines TRBV27 with TRBJ2-3; TRBD1 is a possible D gene (6 bases). From germline, CDR1 is MNHEY and CDR2 SMNVEV (reference sequence). Trimming took 6 bases from V and 2 from J, leaving 12 bases between them. The CDR3 has 14 amino acids. The DNA of the CDR3 is TGTGCCAGCAGGGACAGCCTACACACAGATACGCAGTATTTT. It is translated as CASRDSLHTDTQYF.

The V gene is TRBV5-4, the J gene TRBJ2-7; D call uncertain. The CDR3 extends over 14 amino acids. Looked up from germline, CDR1 is SGHNT and CDR2 is YYREEE (reference sequence). The V and J ends lost 3 bases and 0 bases respectively, with 10 bases between them. The CDR3 reads CASSWAVTSYEQYF. The CDR3 coding sequence is TGTGCCAGCAGCTGGGCAGTGACCTCCTACGAGCAGTACTTC.

This clone was seen only once. The rearrangement joins TRBV7-2 to TRBJ1-1; no clear D. CDR1 is SGHTA, CDR2 FQGNSA, per germline. Trimming cost V 8 bases and J 6 bases, with 7 bases left between them. The CDR3 spans 10 residues. The CDR3 coding sequence is TGTGCCAGCCTACAGCCTGAAGCTTTCTTT. As protein: CASLQPEAFF.

This clone came up once. The chain employs TRBV11-2 and TRBJ2-1, with TRBD2 matching 9 bases. The V gene end was trimmed by 1 base and the J gene end by 0 bases; junction bases not matched to a gene: 10. This CDR3 has 19 amino acids. Germline CDR1 reads SGHAT; CDR2 reads FQNNGV. CDR3 region: CASSLGGTSFTSSYNEQFF. In DNA, the CDR3 is TGTGCCAGCAGCTTAGGCGGGACTAGCTTCACTAGCTCCTACAATGAGCAGTTCTTC.

This sequence joins TRBV5-1 and TRBJ2-7, with D maybe TRBD1 (5 bases). V was cut by 4 bases and J by 0 bases, with 11 bases left in between. Germline V gives CDR1 SGHRS, CDR2 YFSETQ. This CDR3 is built from 14 residues. CDR3 amino acids: CASSEGHLSYEQYF. CDR3 DNA: TGCGCCAGCAGCGAAGGACACCTCTCCTACGAGCAGTACTTC. The variable domain in full, with the rest retrieved from reference TRBV5-1 and TRBJ2-7, is KAGVTQTPRYLIKTRGQQVTLSCSPISGHRSVSWYQQTPGQGLQFLFEYFSETQRNKGNFPGRFSGRQFSNSRSEMNVSTLELGDSALYLCASSEGHLSYEQYFGPGTRLTVT.

This chain connects TRBV21-1 to TRBJ2-5; the table gives TRBD2 as D, unverified against the DNA. TRBV21-1 is a pseudogene segment. The CDR3 has 10 residues. CDR3 sequence (DNA): TGTGCCAGCAGCACTGAGACCCAGTACTTC. Translation gives CASSTETQYF.

This clone was counted a single time. The chain employs TRBV3-1 (or the pseudogene TRBV3-2) and TRBJ1-2; D remains ambiguous. V lost 6 bases and J 2 bases, leaving 13 bases between the germline ends. Germline CDR1 LGHDT, CDR2 YNNKEL (reference sequence). The CDR3 has 14 residues. This CDR3 reads CASRRREGNYGYTF. CDR3 in DNA: TGTGCCAGCAGACGTCGAGAGGGAAACTATGGCTACACCTTC.

The chain uses TRBV24-1 and TRBJ1-3; D unclear. This CDR3 comprises 12 residues. Germline V gene sequence: CDR1 KGHDR, CDR2 SFDVKD. The V end was cut by 4 bases, the J end by 3 bases, with 3 bases between. CDR3 in amino acids: CATSELGNTIYF. The CDR3 DNA reads as TGTGCCACCAGTGAACTTGGAAACACCATATATTTT.

The DNA for the CDR3 is TGTGCCAGCAGCCATAGCGACAGGACTTTGATGGAGACCCAGTACTTC. It translates to CASSHSDRTLMETQYF. The J gene is TRBJ2-5, the V gene TRBV3-1 (or the pseudogene TRBV3-2); D might be TRBD1 (6 bases). The CDR3 sequence is 16 residues long. Germline-derived CDR1 and CDR2 are LGHDT and YNNKEL (reference sequence). The V gene lost 3 bases and the J gene lost 5 bases, with 19 bases spanning the gap.

With regard to this clone: Relative to the germline gene, one junction end is altered; a read error may explain this. The chain is built from TRBV19 and TRBJ2-7; the D gene is possibly TRBD2 (6 bases). This CDR3 has 12 residues. The V gene's germline CDR1 is LNHDA and CDR2 SQIVND (reference sequence). The CDR3 DNA reads as TGTGCCAGTAGTCGGGGGACGGATCAGGTGCACTTC. This encodes CASSRGTDQVHF.

CDR3 protein: CASTRQGAGNEQFF. The CDR3 nucleotides are TGTGCCAGCACTCGGCAGGGGGCCGGCAATGAGCAGTTCTTC. This sequence joins TRBV7-9 and TRBJ2-1, with 8 positions matching TRBD1. V trimming: 7 bases; J trimming: 6 bases; junction bases outside the gene matches: 8. From germline, CDR1 is SEHNR and CDR2 FQNEAQ (reference sequence). The CDR3 has 14 residues.

This clone has only a few counts. The V and J genes are TRBV9 and TRBJ2-5, with D tentatively TRBD1 (5 bases). Trimming removed 4 bases from V and 4 bases from J, with 11 bases in between. The CDR3 covers 13 residues. The germline V gene encodes CDR1 SGDLS and CDR2 YYNGEE. CDR3 protein: CASSLGLSETQYF. The CDR3 DNA is TGTGCCAGCAGCCTGGGGCTTTCAGAGACCCAGTACTTC.

The chain carries TRBV5-5 and TRBJ2-5, with D possibly being TRBD1 (6 bases). Trimming shortened V by 0 bases and J by 5 bases, and 14 bases separated the two germline ends. CDR1 and CDR2 from the germline V gene are SGHKS and YYEKEE (reference sequence). The CDR3 totals 15 residues. This chain's CDR3 is CASSLARGIQETQYF. The CDR3 coding sequence is TGTGCCAGCAGCTTGGCCAGGGGAATTCAGGAGACCCAGTACTTC.

The genes are TRBV28 and TRBJ1-2, with a possible D match to TRBD1 (5 bases). Germline CDR1 is MDHEN and CDR2 is SYDVKM. Trimming left V 2 bases short and J 4 bases short, with 11 bases between. The CDR3 consists of 14 residues. In DNA, the CDR3 is TGTGCCAGCAGTTTAGGAGGGGTCGGCTATGGCTACACCTTC. It specifies CASSLGGVGYGYTF.

The chain links TRBV19 to TRBJ2-6; possibly TRBD1 for D (6 bases). Germline CDR1 reads LNHDA; CDR2 reads SQIVND (reference sequence). V lost 8 bases to trimming and J lost 3 bases, with 14 bases between them. There are 15 residues in the CDR3. The CDR3 protein is CASSRQAYGANVLTF. DNA of the CDR3: TGTGCCAGTTCGCGACAGGCTTATGGGGCCAACGTCCTGACTTTC.

The chain carries TRBV18 and TRBJ2-1; weak D call: TRBD1 (6 bases). Germline lookup yields CDR1 KGHSH and CDR2 LQKENI. V gave up 6 bases and J gave up 6 bases, with 18 bases separating them. The CDR3 contains 15 residues. The CDR3 region has the DNA TGTGCCAGCTCGCAAGGGGGAGTTCGCCTCAATGAGCAGTTCTTC. Protein product: CASSQGGVRLNEQFF.

The chain joins TRBV5-6 to TRBJ2-7, with no clear D. Deletions cut 3 bases from V and 4 bases from J, with 14 bases between. CDR1 SGHDT and CDR2 YYEEEE come from the germline V gene. The CDR3 is made up of 14 amino acids. The CDR3 protein is CASSSTRPRYEQYF. DNA of the CDR3: TGTGCCAGCAGCTCAACGCGCCCGAGGTACGAGCAGTACTTC.

J is TRBJ2-1 and V is TRBV7-8, with 11 positions matching TRBD2. This CDR3 is built from 17 residues. The V gene's germline CDR1 is SGHVS and CDR2 FQNEAQ. J was trimmed by 2 bases and V by 1 base; bases with no gene match: 4. This chain's CDR3 is CASSLVGTSGTYNEQFF. The DNA for the CDR3 is TGTGCCAGCAGCTTAGTTGGGACTAGCGGCACCTACAATGAGCAGTTCTTC.

The gene calls are TRBV9 and TRBJ1-5; D is ambiguous. This CDR3 spans 17 amino acids. Germline V gives CDR1 SGDLS, CDR2 YYNGEE. The V gene lost 0 bases and the J gene lost 11 bases, with 24 bases spanning the gap. The CDR3 sequence: CASSVEIGRRITCTQHF. The CDR3 DNA follows: TGTGCCAGCAGCGTAGAAATCGGACGGAGGATAACATGTACCCAGCATTTT. Full variable domain (outside the CDR3, taken from reference TRBV9 and TRBJ1-5): DSGVTQTPKHLITATGQRVTLRCSPRSGDLSVYWYQQSLDQGLQFLIQYYNGEERAKGNILERFSAQQFPDLHSELNLSSLELGDSALYFCASSVEIGRRITCTQHFGDGTRLSIL.

The genes are TRBV25-1 and TRBJ2-7; a possible D gene is TRBD1 (5 bases). Trimming shortened V by 0 bases and J by 1 base, and 13 bases separated the two germline ends. CDR3 length: 16 amino acids. The germline V gene has CDR1 MGHDK and CDR2 SYGVNS. The CDR3 reads CASSEYETRGSYEQYF. The CDR3 DNA sequence: TGTGCCAGCAGTGAATACGAGACAAGGGGATCCTACGAGCAGTACTTC.

The chain couples TRBV5-4 to TRBJ2-7; TRBD1 matches 10 bases. The CDR3 totals 17 residues. CDR1 is SGHNT and CDR2 is YYREEE in the germline V gene (reference sequence). Trimming removed 3 bases from V and 6 bases from J; junction bases left unmatched: 15. The CDR3 protein is CASSSGKTGTGAAEQYF. The CDR3 coding sequence is TGTGCCAGCAGCTCTGGAAAGACCGGGACAGGGGCCGCCGAGCAGTACTTC.

The CDR3 spells CASSSNRQLGYNEQFF. CDR3 sequence (DNA): TGTGCCAGCAGTTCGAATAGACAGTTAGGATACAATGAGCAGTTCTTC. V is TRBV27 and J is TRBJ2-1, with a weak D call TRBD1 (5 bases). V lost 4 bases and J lost 4, with 17 bases in between. This CDR3 is 16 amino acids long. Germline CDR1 and CDR2: MNHEY and SMNVEV (reference sequence).

The V gene is TRBV9, the J gene TRBJ2-7, with TRBD2 identical over 12 bases. Trimming removed 0 bases from V and 6 bases from J; junction bases left unmatched: 7. This CDR3 has 16 amino acids. The germline V gene encodes CDR1 SGDLS and CDR2 YYNGEE. The CDR3 loop is CASSVAPETSGSEQYF. The CDR3 DNA reads as TGTGCCAGCAGCGTAGCCCCGGAGACTAGCGGGAGCGAGCAGTACTTC.